This TCR beta chain emerged from a study of T cells in women clearing cervical HPV infection (dated by TCRdb to the late 2010s). Describing the broader study: Cases were approximately 25 women with histologically confirmed HPV16-related CIN3 or worse, including 2 invasive cancers. Controls were 25 to 30 women whose single incident HPV16 infection cleared within 12 months without precancer or cancer developing. Blood from cases was drawn at the visit where the lesion was first identified, while blood from controls was drawn once the infection was no longer detected. Among cases, blood sampling occurred a median of roughly 160 days after lesion detection, with an interquartile range of roughly 90 to 200 days. Because only a few women had HLA typing data, the possibility that HLA type acted as a confounder could not be ruled out. Nested within Costa Rica's Guanacaste HPV Natural History Study, an exploratory proof-of-principle case-control study compared TCR repertoires across cervical HPV16 outcomes. Cases and controls were matched on year of sample collection and on age within five years. A median age of approximately 30 years was observed in cases versus approximately 38 in controls, and no significant differences in baseline characteristics were found. The parent cohort enrolled 9,800 or so women aged 18 or older in Guanacaste, Costa Rica, during about 1992 to 1995 and followed them for approximately 7 years. Five blinded duplicates per group were added as quality controls, giving around 60 samples: 50 or so participants and about ten replicates. Paper-wide results and their limitations: Across sequencing depths, CIN3+ cases showed significantly higher TCR repertoire richness than controls, but evenness did not differ between the groups. Because the number of T cells per sample was unknown, the richness differences could reflect varying T-cell content rather than repertoire biology. Random forest classifiers that combined richness and V gene abundances separated cases from controls with an estimated AUC of under 0.85. Cases had lower TRBV6-7 relative abundance than controls (about 0.1% versus 0.15%; Bonferroni P = 0.0008). Whether associations preceded infection or resulted from infection could not be shown with the cross-sectional design, and effector/memory subsets and HPV-specific T cells were not isolated.

Every participant had a single incident cervical HPV16 infection, and prevalent HPV16 infections were excluded. Cervical HPV DNA was detected with MY09/MY11 PCR, and genotyping was done by dot-blot hybridization. Less than 19 mL of heparinized blood was centrifuged, after which the buffy coat was aliquoted, frozen at -30 degrees C, and then stored at -80 degrees C. QIAGEN kits were used to extract genomic DNA from the buffy coat specimens. TCR beta CDR3 regions were amplified by multiplex PCR from an average of 1200 ng genomic DNA per sample using the immunoSEQ assay. To correct primer bias, the assay used a complete synthetic TCR repertoire to set an amplification baseline. The amplicons were sequenced using the Illumina platform. As for the authors' bioinformatics: Sequences were error-corrected by clustering with frequency ratios and a modified nearest-neighbor algorithm and were then analyzed in the immunoSEQ Analyzer with IMGT gene definitions. At each rarefaction depth, TCR richness and evenness were averaged across 20 rarefaction repeats, and samples with fewer sequences than that depth were excluded. Wilcoxon rank sum tests with FDR correction were used to compare V, D and J gene relative abundances between the groups. An intraclass correlation of roughly 96% for TCR richness and an average of about 73% across about 66 gene segments were obtained from the blinded duplicates. The immuneACCESS repertoire file appears here via TCRdb, limited to in-frame rearrangements. These files lack a portion of the clones; in checked studies, under half of the deficit traces to unresolved V genes, and the cause of the others is not known. V, J and clone size are taken as reported in that table, and D and trimming were inferred from the DNA itself. This specimen's table enumerates roughly 12,000 clones. Together, the top ten hold approximately 20% of the sample.

Note on this clone: Its antigen target is currently unknown. The read ends 3 residues shy of where the CDR3 ends; the end is completed using the germline J gene.

The CDR3 runs 16 residues from the cysteine to the phenylalanine. The DNA has 39 bases, all within the CDR3, and is read from base 1. V loses 4 bases, J loses 5 bases, and the germline ends lie 18 bases apart. Taken from the germline V gene, the CDR1 and CDR2 loops are SGHVS and FNYEAQ. Sequencing was carried out using blood buffy coat. The sequence joins TRBV7-6 to TRBJ2-1, with the D gene uncertain. This clonotype was sampled from a woman aged 18 to 75 with a cervical HPV16 infection that either progressed to CIN3+ or cleared (not recorded which). The sequenced CDR3 bases are TGTGCCAGCAGCTCAACCCGCCCCGGTATCAACAATGAG. It is translated as CASSSTRPGINNE. The entire CDR3 sequence reads CASSSTRPGINNEQFF.